This TCR beta chain was sequenced for a study of beta chain features in type 1 diabetes. Study-level points and caveats: Shortening that was moderate but significant affected the TCRB CDR3s of Type 1 diabetes patients in all four CD4+ subsets.

In regard to this clone: Its antigen is unidentified.

Expressed TCRB transcripts were sequenced because the isolated RNA had all been reverse transcribed beforehand. Assay: immunoSEQ multiplex PCR; the TCRdb copy retains only in-frame clones and omits some. In the table there are 350,000 to 450,000 clones, more than 12% of which are singletons. This CDR3 is 17 amino acids long. The trim removed 4 bases at V and 6 bases at J, leaving 8 bases unmatched. Germline-derived CDR1 and CDR2 are LGHNA and YSLEER. The origin of this receptor is a woman in her late teens or twenties in good health. This sequence joins TRBV4-3 and TRBJ2-2; 13 bases are shared with TRBD2. The source material was naive CD4+ T cells from blood. CDR3 in DNA: TGCGCCAGCAGCCCCCGGACTAGCGGGAGTCTTGCCGGGGAGCTGTTTTTT. Its translation: CASSPRTSGSLAGELFF.